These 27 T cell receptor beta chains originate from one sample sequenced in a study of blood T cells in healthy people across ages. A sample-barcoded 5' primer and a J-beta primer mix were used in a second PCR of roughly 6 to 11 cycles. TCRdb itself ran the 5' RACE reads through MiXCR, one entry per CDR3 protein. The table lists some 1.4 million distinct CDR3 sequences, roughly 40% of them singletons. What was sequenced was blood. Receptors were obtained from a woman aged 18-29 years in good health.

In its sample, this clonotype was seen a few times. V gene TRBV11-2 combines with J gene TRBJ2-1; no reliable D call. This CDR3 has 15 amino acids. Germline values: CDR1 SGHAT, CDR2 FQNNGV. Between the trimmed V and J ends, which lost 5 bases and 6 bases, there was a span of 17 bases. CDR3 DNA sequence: TGTGCCAGCAGCCAGTCGACGTCTAGGGCCAATGAGCAGTTCTTC. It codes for CASSQSTSRANEQFF.

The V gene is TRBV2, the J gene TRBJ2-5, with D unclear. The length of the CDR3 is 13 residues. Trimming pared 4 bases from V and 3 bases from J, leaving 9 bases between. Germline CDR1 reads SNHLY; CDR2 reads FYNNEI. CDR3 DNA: TGTGCCAGCAGTGTTGAGTATAAAGAGACCCAGTACTTC. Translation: CASSVEYKETQYF.

CDR3 sequence: CASSSTDGYNEQYF. The CDR3 region has the DNA TGCGCCAGCAGCTCCACGGACGGGTACAATGAGCAGTACTTC. The chain employs TRBV4-1 and TRBJ2-1; D is unclear. The J call may be mistaken, given a closer DNA end match to TRBJ2-7. CDR3 length: 14 residues. Germline CDR1 is MGHRA and CDR2 is YSYEKL.

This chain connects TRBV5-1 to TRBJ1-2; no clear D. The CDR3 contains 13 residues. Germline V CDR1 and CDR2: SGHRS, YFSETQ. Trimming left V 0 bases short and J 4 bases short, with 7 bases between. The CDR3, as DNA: TGCGCCAGCAGCTTGGCGTTTAGCTATGGCTACACCTTC. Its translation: CASSLAFSYGYTF.

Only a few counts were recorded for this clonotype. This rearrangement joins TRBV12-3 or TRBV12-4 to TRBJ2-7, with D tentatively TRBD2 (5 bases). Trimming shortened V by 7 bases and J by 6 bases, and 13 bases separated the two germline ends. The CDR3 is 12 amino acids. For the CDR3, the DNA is TGTGCCAGCAATCGAATGGGAGCCGAGCAGTACTTC. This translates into CASNRMGAEQYF.

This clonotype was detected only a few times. CDR3 sequence (DNA): TGTGCCAGCAGAACTCAGGTTAGGGGCACAGATACGCAGTATTTT. Protein product: CASRTQVRGTDTQYF. The chain uses TRBV6-6 and TRBJ2-3, with D unresolved. Trimming took 6 bases from V and 1 from J, leaving 14 bases between them. There are 15 residues in the CDR3. Germline-derived CDR1 and CDR2 are MNHNY and SVGAGI (reference sequence).

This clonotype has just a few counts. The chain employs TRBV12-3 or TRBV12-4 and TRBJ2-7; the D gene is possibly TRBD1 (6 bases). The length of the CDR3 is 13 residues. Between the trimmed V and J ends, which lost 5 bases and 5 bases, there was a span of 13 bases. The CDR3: CASSVGRGDEQYF. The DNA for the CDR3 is TGTGCCAGCAGTGTGGGCAGGGGAGACGAGCAGTACTTC.

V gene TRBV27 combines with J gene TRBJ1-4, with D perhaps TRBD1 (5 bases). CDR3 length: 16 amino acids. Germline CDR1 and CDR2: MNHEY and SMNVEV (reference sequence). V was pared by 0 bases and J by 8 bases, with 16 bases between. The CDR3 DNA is TGTGCCAGCAGTTTATCTCGGTCAGGGAATAGAGAAAAACTGTTTTTT. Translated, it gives CASSLSRSGNREKLFF.

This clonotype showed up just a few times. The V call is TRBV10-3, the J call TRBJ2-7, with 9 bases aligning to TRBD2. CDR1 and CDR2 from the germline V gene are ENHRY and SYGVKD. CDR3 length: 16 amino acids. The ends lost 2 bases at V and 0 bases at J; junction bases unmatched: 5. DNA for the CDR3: TGTGCCATCAGTGAGCCGACTAGCGGAGCCTCCTACGAGCAGTACTTC. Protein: CAISEPTSGASYEQYF.

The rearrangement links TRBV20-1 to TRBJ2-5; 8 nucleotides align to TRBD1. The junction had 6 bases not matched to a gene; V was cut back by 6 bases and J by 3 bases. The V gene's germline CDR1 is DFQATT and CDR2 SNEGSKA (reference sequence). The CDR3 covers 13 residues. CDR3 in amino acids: CSAPETGEETQYF. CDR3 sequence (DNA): TGCAGTGCCCCAGAGACAGGGGAAGAGACCCAGTACTTC.

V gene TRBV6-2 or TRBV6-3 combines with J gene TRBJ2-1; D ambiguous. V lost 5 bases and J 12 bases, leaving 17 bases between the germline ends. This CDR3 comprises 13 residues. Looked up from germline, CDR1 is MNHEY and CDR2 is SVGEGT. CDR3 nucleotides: TGTGCCAGCAGTGGCTCGTTCGTCCGAGGGCAGTTCTTC. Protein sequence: CASSGSFVRGQFF.

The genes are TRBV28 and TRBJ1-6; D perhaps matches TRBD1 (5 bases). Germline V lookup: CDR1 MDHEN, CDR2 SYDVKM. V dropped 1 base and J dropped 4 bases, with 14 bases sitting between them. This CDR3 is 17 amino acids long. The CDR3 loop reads CASSLSGLGPYNSPLHF. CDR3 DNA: TGTGCCAGCAGTTTATCTGGATTGGGGCCTTATAATTCACCCCTCCACTTT.

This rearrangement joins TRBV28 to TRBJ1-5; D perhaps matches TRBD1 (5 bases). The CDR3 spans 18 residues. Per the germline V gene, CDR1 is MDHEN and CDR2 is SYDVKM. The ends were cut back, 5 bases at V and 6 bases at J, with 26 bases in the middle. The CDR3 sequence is CASSPPRKTGVGGQPQHF. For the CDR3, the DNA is TGTGCCAGCAGTCCCCCACGAAAAACAGGAGTTGGGGGTCAGCCCCAGCATTTT.

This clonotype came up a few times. The CDR3 spells CASSLALYSYEQYF. In DNA, the CDR3 is TGCGCCAGCAGCTTGGCTCTCTACTCCTACGAGCAGTACTTC. V is TRBV5-1 and J is TRBJ2-7; D not certain. Per germline, CDR1 SGHRS and CDR2 YFSETQ. The CDR3 contains 14 residues. V shed 0 bases and J shed 0 bases, with 7 bases lying between them.

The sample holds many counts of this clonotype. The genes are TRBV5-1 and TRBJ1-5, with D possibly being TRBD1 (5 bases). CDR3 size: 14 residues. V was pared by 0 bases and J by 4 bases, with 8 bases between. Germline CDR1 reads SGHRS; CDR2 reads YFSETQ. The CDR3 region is CASSLGQLNQPQHF. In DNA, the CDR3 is TGCGCCAGCAGCTTGGGACAGCTTAATCAGCCCCAGCATTTT. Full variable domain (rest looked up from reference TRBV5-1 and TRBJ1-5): KAGVTQTPRYLIKTRGQQVTLSCSPISGHRSVSWYQQTPGQGLQFLFEYFSETQRNKGNFPGRFSGRQFSNSRSEMNVSTLELGDSALYLCASSLGQLNQPQHFGDGTRLSIL.

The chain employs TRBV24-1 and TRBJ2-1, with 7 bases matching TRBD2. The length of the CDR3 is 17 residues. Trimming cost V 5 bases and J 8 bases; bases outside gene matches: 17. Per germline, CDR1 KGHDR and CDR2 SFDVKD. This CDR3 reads CATSVHGLEVRGHEQFF. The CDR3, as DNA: TGTGCCACCAGTGTCCATGGACTAGAAGTGCGGGGCCATGAGCAGTTCTTC.

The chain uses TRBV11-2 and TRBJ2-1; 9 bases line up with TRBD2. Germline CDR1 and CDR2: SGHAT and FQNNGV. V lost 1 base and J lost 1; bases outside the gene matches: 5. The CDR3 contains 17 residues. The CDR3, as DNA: TGTGCCAGCAGCTTAGTAGAGACTAGCGGATCCTACAATGAGCAGTTCTTC. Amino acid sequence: CASSLVETSGSYNEQFF. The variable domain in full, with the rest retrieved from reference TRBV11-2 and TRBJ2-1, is EAGVAQSPRYKIIEKRQSVAFWCNPISGHATLYWYQQILGQGPKLLIQFQNNGVVDDSQLPKDRFSAERLKGVDSTLKIQPAKLEDSAVYLCASSLVETSGSYNEQFFGPGTRLTVL.

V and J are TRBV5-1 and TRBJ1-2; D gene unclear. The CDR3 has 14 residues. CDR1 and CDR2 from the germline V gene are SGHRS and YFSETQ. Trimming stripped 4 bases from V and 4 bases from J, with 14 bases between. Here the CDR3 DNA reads TGCGCCAGCAGCCCTACCACAGAATCCTATGGCTACACCTTC. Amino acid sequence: CASSPTTESYGYTF.

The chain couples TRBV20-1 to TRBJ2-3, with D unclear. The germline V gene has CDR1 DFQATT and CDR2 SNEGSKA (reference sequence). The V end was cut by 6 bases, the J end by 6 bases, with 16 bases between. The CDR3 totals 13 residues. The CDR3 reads CSAQYPQADTQYF. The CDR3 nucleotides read TGCAGTGCACAGTACCCCCAGGCGGATACGCAGTATTTT.

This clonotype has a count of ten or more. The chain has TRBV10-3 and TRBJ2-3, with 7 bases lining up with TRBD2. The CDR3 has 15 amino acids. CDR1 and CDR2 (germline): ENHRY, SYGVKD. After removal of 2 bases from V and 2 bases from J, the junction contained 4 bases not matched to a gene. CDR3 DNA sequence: TGTGCCATCAGTGAGCCCCTAGCGGCCACAGATACGCAGTATTTT. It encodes CAISEPLAATDTQYF.

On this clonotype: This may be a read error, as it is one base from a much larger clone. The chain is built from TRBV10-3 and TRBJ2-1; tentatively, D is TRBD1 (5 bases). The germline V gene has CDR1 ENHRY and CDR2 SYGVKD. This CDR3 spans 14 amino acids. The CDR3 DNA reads TGTGCCATCAGTGAGTGGAGCGAGGACAATAAGCAGTTCTTC. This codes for CAISEWSEDNKQFF.

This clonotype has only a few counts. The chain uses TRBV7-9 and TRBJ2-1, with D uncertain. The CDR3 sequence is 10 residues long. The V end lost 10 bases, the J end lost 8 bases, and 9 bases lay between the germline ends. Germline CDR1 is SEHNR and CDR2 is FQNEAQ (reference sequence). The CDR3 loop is CATLSDEQFF. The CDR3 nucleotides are TGTGCCACCCTCTCCGATGAGCAGTTCTTC.

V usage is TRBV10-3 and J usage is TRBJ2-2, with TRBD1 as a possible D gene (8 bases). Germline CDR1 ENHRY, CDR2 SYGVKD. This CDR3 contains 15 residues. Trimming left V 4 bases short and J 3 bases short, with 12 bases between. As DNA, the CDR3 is TGTGCCATCAGTGGTACAGGGGGGGACACCGGGGAGCTGTTTTTT. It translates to CAISGTGGDTGELFF.

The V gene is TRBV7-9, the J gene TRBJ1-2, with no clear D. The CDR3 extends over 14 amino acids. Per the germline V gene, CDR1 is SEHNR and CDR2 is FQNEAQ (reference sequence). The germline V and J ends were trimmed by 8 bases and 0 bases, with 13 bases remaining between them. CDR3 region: CASSSVASNYGYTF. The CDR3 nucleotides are TGTGCCAGCTCCTCCGTGGCGTCTAACTATGGCTACACCTTC.

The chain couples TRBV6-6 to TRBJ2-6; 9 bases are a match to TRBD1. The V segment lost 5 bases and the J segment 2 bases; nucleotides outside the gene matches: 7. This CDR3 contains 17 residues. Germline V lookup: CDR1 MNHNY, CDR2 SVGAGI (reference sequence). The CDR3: CASSRLTGGPGANVLTF. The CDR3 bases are TGTGCCAGCAGTCGATTGACAGGGGGGCCTGGGGCCAACGTCCTGACTTTC.

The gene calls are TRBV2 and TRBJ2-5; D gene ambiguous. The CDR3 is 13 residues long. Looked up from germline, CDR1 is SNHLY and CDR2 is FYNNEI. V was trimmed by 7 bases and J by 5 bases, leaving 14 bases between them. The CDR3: CASIPAAPETQYF. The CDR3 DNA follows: TGTGCCAGCATCCCCGCGGCCCCGGAGACCCAGTACTTC. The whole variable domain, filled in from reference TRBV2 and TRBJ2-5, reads EPEVTQTPSHQVTQMGQEVILRCVPISNHLYFYWYRQILGQKVEFLVSFYNNEISEKSEIFDDQFSVERPDGSNFTLKIRSTKLEDSAMYFCASIPAAPETQYFGPGTRLLVL.

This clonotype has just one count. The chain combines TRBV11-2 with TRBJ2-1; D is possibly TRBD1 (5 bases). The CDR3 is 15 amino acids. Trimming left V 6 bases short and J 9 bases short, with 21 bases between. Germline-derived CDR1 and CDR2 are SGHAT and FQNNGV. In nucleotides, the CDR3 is TGTGCCAGCAGATCGGTAGGGGCGGTTCGGAGTGAGCAGTTCTTC. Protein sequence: CASRSVGAVRSEQFF.